This T cell receptor (beta chain) appears in the sequencing data of a study of T-cell memory formation after mild COVID-19. Germline loops: CDR1 SGHNT, CDR2 YYREEE (reference sequence). The CDR3 length is 13 residues. V was trimmed by 7 bases and J by 0 bases, leaving 10 bases between them. Study results and limitations: Clones contracting day 15 to 85 were balanced CD4/CD8; later expanders leaned CD4+.

With constant-segment primers, 5'RACE yielded cDNA libraries of TCR alpha and TCR beta that carried sample barcodes and UMIs. TCRdb independently ran MiXCR on the 5' RACE reads; one entry per CDR3 protein. Among 150,000 to 200,000 distinct CDR3 sequences listed, about 14% were seen once. Notes on this clonotype: Its antigen is unknown.

The sequencing sample was made of PBMCs or a T cell subset sorted from them (not recorded which). The chain uses TRBV5-4 and TRBJ1-2; D perhaps matches TRBD1 (5 bases). This TCR derives from an adult woman who had mild COVID-19 (a few samples of this study predate the infection). Cell type and time point are not known. The CDR3 loop reads CASRDSANYGYTF. The CDR3 DNA is TGTGCCAGCCGCGACAGCGCTAACTATGGCTACACCTTC.